This passage covers 17 T cell receptor beta chains from one sample sequenced in a study of cytotoxic CD8 clonotypes in ibrutinib-treated CLL. The protocol was immunoSEQ multiplex PCR, while the TCRdb copy is restricted to in-frame clones and leaves out a portion. The table has about 130,000 clones, less than 90% seen once; the top ten hold around 3.3%. The material was PBMCs, obtained after 24 months of ibrutinib treatment. Receptors were obtained from a human donor with chronic lymphocytic leukemia.

The CDR3 DNA reads TGTGCCAGCAAAGGAAGGGATTCAGGAAACACCATATATTTT. This sequence encodes CASKGRDSGNTIYF. The rearrangement links TRBV27 to TRBJ1-3; D remains unclear. The germline gives CDR1 MNHEY, CDR2 SMNVEV (reference sequence). V shed 7 bases and J shed 4 bases, with 14 bases lying between them. This CDR3 spans 14 amino acids.

This clone was detected only once. The V and J genes are TRBV11-2 and TRBJ2-5; D is perhaps TRBD2 (7 bases). This CDR3 spans 14 amino acids. Trimming took 5 bases from V and 1 from J, leaving 11 bases between them. CDR1 is SGHAT, CDR2 FQNNGV, per germline. This CDR3 is CASSIGGGQETQYF. CDR3 DNA sequence: TGTGCCAGCAGCATAGGGGGGGGCCAAGAGACCCAGTACTTC. Based on the CDR3 plus reference TRBV11-2 and TRBJ2-5, the full variable domain is EAGVAQSPRYKIIEKRQSVAFWCNPISGHATLYWYQQILGQGPKLLIQFQNNGVVDDSQLPKDRFSAERLKGVDSTLKIQPAKLEDSAVYLCASSIGGGQETQYFGPGTRLLVL.

The CDR3 DNA reads TGTGCCAGCTCACCCGCGGCAGGGTCTCAGCCCCAGCATTTT. Translation gives CASSPAAGSQPQHF. The V and J genes are TRBV18 and TRBJ1-5; possible D gene TRBD1, 5 bases. The CDR3 runs 14 residues. Trimming cost V 3 bases and J 6 bases, with 12 bases left between them. CDR1 and CDR2 from the germline V gene are KGHSH and LQKENI.

Worth noting for this clone: Distinct nucleotide sequences in the sample also encode this CDR3. V and J are TRBV10-3 and TRBJ1-1; 7 bases line up with TRBD1. The J segment lost 5 bases and the V segment lost 3 bases, leaving 6 bases of the junction unmatched. Looked up from germline, CDR1 is ENHRY and CDR2 is SYGVKD. The CDR3 runs 14 residues. The CDR3, as DNA: TGTGCCATCAGTGAAGGGGGCCGGGGAACTGAAGCTTTCTTT. Protein sequence: CAISEGGRGTEAFF.

The J gene is TRBJ2-2, the V gene TRBV6-5; D is perhaps TRBD1 or TRBD2 (5 bases each). V gave up 2 bases and J gave up 8 bases, with 12 bases separating them. This CDR3 has 14 amino acids. Germline CDR1 MNHEY, CDR2 SVGAGI. The CDR3 sequence is CASSYRGRDGELFF. CDR3 nucleotide sequence: TGTGCCAGCAGTTACCGGGGCAGGGATGGGGAGCTGTTTTTT.

The chain uses TRBV14 and TRBJ1-2, with TRBD1 as a possible D gene (5 bases). Trimming removed 3 bases from V and 7 bases from J, with 18 bases in between. CDR3 size: 15 residues. The germline V gene encodes CDR1 SGHDN and CDR2 FVKESK. The CDR3 DNA follows: TGTGCCAGCAGCCATCAGGGTGGCTTCAGTAGTGGCTACACCTTC. This encodes CASSHQGGFSSGYTF.

The rearrangement joins TRBV6-1 to TRBJ2-1; weak D call: TRBD1 (6 bases). Trimming stripped 7 bases from V and 9 bases from J, with 13 bases between. This CDR3 comprises 12 residues. Germline CDR1 reads MNHNS; CDR2 reads SASEGT. In DNA form, the CDR3 reads TGTGCCAGCACCCCAGGGGTGCTTGAGCAGTTCTTC. Its translation is CASTPGVLEQFF.

The chain carries TRBV7-3 and TRBJ2-1; D not certain. In germline, CDR1 is SGHTA, CDR2 FQGTGA. Trimming pared 5 bases from V and 11 bases from J, leaving 16 bases between. CDR3 length equals 13 residues. CDR3 bases: TGTGCCAGCAGCCCCACTTTAACTGGCCAGCAGTTCTTC. This sequence encodes CASSPTLTGQQFF.

The rearrangement links TRBV11-2 to TRBJ1-1, with a possible D match to TRBD1 (6 bases). V was clipped by 4 bases and J by 4 bases, with 19 bases between them. The CDR3 length is 16 residues. CDR1 is SGHAT, CDR2 FQNNGV, per germline. Here the CDR3 reads CASSSYLRGGFTEAFF. In nucleotides, the CDR3 is TGTGCCAGCAGCTCATACCTCAGGGGAGGGTTCACTGAAGCTTTCTTT.

The rearrangement uses TRBV9 and TRBJ2-6; TRBD1 matches at 8 bases. CDR3 length: 18 residues. V lost 0 bases to trimming and J lost 4 bases; unmatched junction nucleotides: 9. From germline, CDR1 is SGDLS and CDR2 YYNGEE. In DNA, the CDR3 is TGTGCCAGCAGCGTAGTGGCGGACAGGGCGTCCGGGGCCAACGTCCTGACTTTC. Translated, it gives CASSVVADRASGANVLTF.

In this sample, this clone turned up a few times. This chain uses TRBV10-1 with TRBJ1-1; D unclear. The V gene's germline CDR1 is WNHNN and CDR2 SYGVQD (reference sequence). This CDR3 spans 13 amino acids. The germline V and J ends were trimmed by 2 bases and 1 base, with 5 bases remaining between them. Here the CDR3 reads CASSEGPNTEAFF. Written as DNA, the CDR3 is TGCGCCAGCAGTGAGGGGCCGAACACTGAAGCTTTCTTT.

This chain uses TRBV5-5 with TRBJ1-1, with D tentatively TRBD1 (6 bases). Trimming pared 2 bases from V and 7 bases from J, leaving 9 bases between. The CDR3 length is 12 residues. Germline CDR1 is SGHKS and CDR2 is YYEKEE (reference sequence). The CDR3 loop reads CASSFGQHEAFF. CDR3 DNA: TGTGCCAGCAGCTTCGGACAGCATGAAGCTTTCTTT.

The V and J genes are TRBV5-6 and TRBJ2-5; the D is unclear. Germline V gene lookup returns CDR1 SGHDT and CDR2 YYEEEE. Trimming stripped 1 base from V and 5 bases from J, with 9 bases between. The CDR3 totals 13 residues. CDR3 sequence: CASSLIRPETQYF. The CDR3 DNA reads TGTGCCAGCAGCTTGATTCGGCCTGAGACCCAGTACTTC.

The chain combines TRBV19 with TRBJ1-2; 8 nucleotides match TRBD1. From germline, CDR1 is LNHDA and CDR2 SQIVND (reference sequence). After removal of 1 base from V and 8 bases from J, the junction contained 6 bases not matched to a gene. The CDR3 has 14 amino acids. The DNA for the CDR3 is TGTGCCAGTAGTATAGGCCCGACAGGGGAGGGCTACACCTTC. Protein product: CASSIGPTGEGYTF.

The chain links TRBV7-2 to TRBJ2-7, with TRBD1 matching 7 bases. The CDR3 totals 15 residues. The J segment lost 2 bases and the V segment lost 0 bases, leaving 4 bases of the junction unmatched. Germline CDR1 reads SGHTA; CDR2 reads FQGNSA. CDR3 region: CASSLAAGGTYEQYF. Written as DNA, the CDR3 is TGTGCCAGCAGCTTAGCTGCAGGGGGAACCTACGAGCAGTACTTC.

In its sample, this clone was seen a few times. V usage is TRBV25-1 and J usage is TRBJ2-7; no definite D call. Looked up from germline, CDR1 is MGHDK and CDR2 is SYGVNS. V was shortened by 4 bases and J by 3 bases, with 10 bases between the two germline ends. The CDR3 length is 13 residues. CDR3 DNA sequence: TGTGCCAGCAGTGCACGGACGAGCTACGAGCAGTACTTC. Translating gives CASSARTSYEQYF.

This chain joins TRBV5-1 and TRBJ1-2; no clear D gene. V gave up 0 bases and J gave up 0 bases, with 12 bases separating them. CDR1 is SGHRS, CDR2 YFSETQ, per germline. This CDR3 contains 16 residues. The CDR3 nucleotides are TGCGCCAGCAGCTTGGCCCCAAGCCCCACTAACTATGGCTACACCTTC. It specifies CASSLAPSPTNYGYTF. Full variable domain (missing parts from reference TRBV5-1 and TRBJ1-2): KAGVTQTPRYLIKTRGQQVTLSCSPISGHRSVSWYQQTPGQGLQFLFEYFSETQRNKGNFPGRFSGRQFSNSRSEMNVSTLELGDSALYLCASSLAPSPTNYGYTFGSGTRLTVV.